This TCR beta chain was recorded in a study of blood T cell repertoires in COVID-19. TCRdb's table, derived via immunoSEQ multiplex PCR, lists solely in-frame clones and lacks some. The data hold around 140,000 clones, with almost 70% observed a single time. This clonotype originated in a woman aged 70-85 years with acute or convalescent COVID-19. The sequenced material came from peripheral blood.

The CDR3 DNA is TGTGCCAGCAGCGGAACACGGACTCCCTTCTCCTACAATGAGCAGTTCTTC. The encoded protein is CASSGTRTPFSYNEQFF. The rearrangement joins TRBV2 to TRBJ2-1; D may be TRBD2 (5 bases). The germline V gene encodes CDR1 SNHLY and CDR2 FYNNEI. The CDR3 runs 17 residues. Trimming removed 6 bases at V and 0 bases at J, with 18 bases between.